Following are 14 T cell receptor beta chains from one sample sequenced in a study of prognosis after radiotherapy for stage I lung cancer. From genomic DNA, TCR beta CDR3 was amplified by two-round multiplex PCR. Initially, in first-round PCR, primers specific to each TRBV and TRBJ gene were used. TCRdb called the multiplex PCR reads again in MiXCR, with one record for every CDR3 protein. Counted here are around 26,000 distinct CDR3 sequences, 40% occurring once; the ten biggest clones make up under 25%. The specimen was PBMCs, collected before or after stereotactic body radiation therapy (not recorded which). Every receptor here comes from a donor over 45 with non-small cell lung cancer.

This clonotype was seen many times. The V gene is TRBV4-1, the J gene TRBJ1-1; no reliable D call. CDR1 and CDR2 from the germline V gene are MGHRA and YSYEKL. The CDR3 runs to 13 residues. V was pared by 4 bases and J by 0 bases, with 6 bases between. The CDR3 is CASSRTVNTEAFF. The DNA of the CDR3 is TGCGCCAGCAGCCGAACAGTGAACACTGAAGCTTTCTTT.

This clonotype was found many times. CDR3 loop: CAISESMDGYTF. The CDR3, as DNA: TGTGCCATCAGTGAGTCGATGGATGGCTACACCTTC. The gene calls are TRBV10-3 and TRBJ1-2, with D unresolved. In germline, CDR1 is ENHRY, CDR2 SYGVKD. This CDR3 has 12 amino acids. V lost 0 bases to trimming and J lost 6 bases, with 5 bases between them.

This clonotype is medium-sized. CDR3 protein: CASSVYSEIANTGELFF. The CDR3, as DNA: TGTGCCAGCAGCGTATATAGCGAGATAGCGAACACCGGGGAGCTGTTTTTT. The chain has TRBV9 and TRBJ2-2; a possible D gene is TRBD2 (5 bases). This CDR3 is built from 17 residues. Trimming took off 1 base at V and 0 bases at J, with 13 bases between the two ends. Germline CDR1 reads SGDLS; CDR2 reads YYNGEE.

J is TRBJ2-3 and V is TRBV28, with TRBD1 matching over 7 bases. CDR3 length: 14 residues. The germline gives CDR1 MDHEN, CDR2 SYDVKM. Trimming took 6 bases from V and 4 from J; bases not matched to a gene: 7. The CDR3 reads CASRSRGQSDTQYF. The DNA of the CDR3 is TGTGCCAGCAGGTCTCGGGGACAGTCAGATACGCAGTATTTT.

The chain combines TRBV6-2 or TRBV6-3 with TRBJ1-1; D possibly corresponds to TRBD1 (5 bases). Germline V gene data show CDR1 as MNHEY and CDR2 as SVGEGT. The CDR3 has 16 amino acids. Trimming left V 4 bases short and J 8 bases short, with 23 bases between. The CDR3 region is CASSSYPLVQVREAFF. The CDR3 DNA reads TGTGCCAGCAGTTCGTACCCCTTGGTACAGGTCCGAGAAGCTTTCTTT.

Details on this clonotype: Relative to the germline gene, one junction end is altered; a read error may explain this. The chain joins TRBV20-1 to TRBJ2-2; TRBD1 agrees at 8 bases. Germline CDR1 and CDR2: DFQATT and SNEGSKA (reference sequence). CDR3 length: 16 amino acids. The chain's CDR3 is CSARTQGARSSGDLFF. The DNA for the CDR3 is TGCAGTGCCAGAACCCAGGGGGCTCGGAGCTCCGGGGATCTGTTTTTT.

This clonotype was detected only once. The genes are TRBV20-1 and TRBJ2-7; D unclear. V shed 6 bases and J shed 4 bases, with 22 bases lying between them. CDR3 length: 15 amino acids. Germline CDR1 reads DFQATT; CDR2 reads SNEGSKA (reference sequence). CDR3 nucleotide sequence: TGCAGTGCCACCGCCACGGGTGTCGGAACATACGAGCAGTACTTC. Protein product: CSATATGVGTYEQYF.

Relative to its sample, this clonotype is medium-sized. The chain uses TRBV28 and TRBJ1-2, with TRBD1 as a possible D gene (5 bases). The CDR3 covers 14 residues. Germline CDR1 is MDHEN and CDR2 is SYDVKM. Trimming shortened V by 6 bases and J by 8 bases, and 19 bases separated the two germline ends. Written as DNA, the CDR3 is TGTGCCAGCAGCAAAGGGACGGCGGTAGAAGGCTACACCTTC. It is translated as CASSKGTAVEGYTF.

This clonotype was observed many times. The chain couples TRBV19 to TRBJ2-7; D might be TRBD1 (8 bases). The germline gives CDR1 LNHDA, CDR2 SQIVND (reference sequence). CDR3 length: 16 residues. Trimming pared 4 bases from V and 6 bases from J, leaving 22 bases between. CDR3 sequence: CASSTGPGQGGREQYF. For the CDR3, the DNA is TGTGCCAGTAGTACTGGCCCTGGACAGGGAGGGCGCGAGCAGTACTTC.

This clonotype is labeled as medium-sized. The V gene is TRBV7-2, the J gene TRBJ1-2; 11 positions match TRBD1. Germline loops: CDR1 SGHTA, CDR2 FQGNSA. This CDR3 is 13 amino acids long. V trimming: 5 bases; J trimming: 5 bases; junction bases outside the gene matches: 1. This CDR3 reads CASSGTGGYGYTF. CDR3 coding DNA: TGTGCCAGCAGCGGGACAGGGGGATATGGCTACACCTTC.

This clonotype was counted at least ten times. The chain links TRBV11-2 to TRBJ2-2; the D gene is possibly TRBD2 (5 bases). Trimming stripped 3 bases from V and 6 bases from J, with 8 bases between. CDR1 and CDR2 from the germline V gene are SGHAT and FQNNGV. The CDR3 contains 13 residues. The CDR3 loop reads CASSFGEPGELFF. Written as DNA, the CDR3 is TGTGCCAGCAGCTTTGGGGAGCCCGGGGAGCTGTTTTTT.

The rearrangement links TRBV10-2 to TRBJ1-1; D is uncertain. This CDR3 has 12 amino acids. Looked up from germline, CDR1 is WSHSY and CDR2 is SAAADI. V gave up 2 bases and J gave up 5 bases, with 6 bases separating them. CDR3 loop: CASSEGVTEAFF. In nucleotides, the CDR3 is TGCGCCAGCAGTGAGGGAGTGACTGAAGCTTTCTTT.

This clonotype was observed at least ten times. The chain uses TRBV7-3 and TRBJ1-1; TRBD1 is a possible D gene (6 bases). The CDR3 spans 13 residues. V was shortened by 2 bases and J by 3 bases, with 7 bases between the two germline ends. Per germline, CDR1 SGHTA and CDR2 FQGTGA. The CDR3 bases are TGTGCCAGCAGCTTAGACAGGTACACTGAAGCTTTCTTT. It encodes CASSLDRYTEAFF.

This clonotype came up many times. The V call is TRBV7-2, the J call TRBJ2-1; 7 bases fit TRBD1. The germline CDR1 and CDR2 sequences are SGHTA and FQGNSA. Unmatched junction bases numbered 6, after V lost 5 bases and J lost 2 bases. The CDR3 consists of 15 residues. The CDR3 region is CASSRRQGAYNEQFF. CDR3 DNA: TGTGCCAGCAGCCGGAGACAGGGAGCCTACAATGAGCAGTTCTTC.